This T cell receptor beta chain comes out of a study of blood T cell repertoires in COVID-19. Study details: Acute-phase and convalescent COVID-19 samples originated in the United States, Italy and Spain.

This clone was detected once. Source study methods: For nucleated cells, counts were estimated from reference gene primer amplification. Sequencing was performed with immunoSEQ multiplex PCR; in TCRdb, only in-frame clones are kept and a portion is missing. The V and J calls and clone size are taken from that table; D and trimming were inferred from the DNA. Counted here are tens of thousands of clones, about 88% occurring once; the ten biggest clones make up 12%. Sequenced: peripheral blood. The TCR was taken from a human donor in a cohort sampled during active COVID-19.

CDR3 nucleotides: TGTGCCAGCGGTCCAGGGGTAGGAAGCACTGAAGCTTTCTTT. It translates to CASGPGVGSTEAFF. The J gene is TRBJ1-1, the V gene TRBV6-5; possibly TRBD1 for D (6 bases). Germline V gene sequence: CDR1 MNHEY, CDR2 SVGAGI. This CDR3 has 14 amino acids. The V end was cut by 8 bases, the J end by 4 bases, with 17 bases between.